Presented here are 15 T cell receptor beta chains from one specimen sequenced in a study of T cell responses to AZD1222 COVID-19 vaccine. The repertoire was sequenced with immunoSEQ multiplex PCR; TCRdb's copy has only in-frame clones and lacks some. Of roughly 110,000 clones in the sample, around 93% were seen once. This material consisted of peripheral blood, taken 28 days after the second AZD1222 dose. These receptors were obtained from an adult who received the AZD1222 COVID-19 vaccine.

The rearrangement links TRBV4-1 to TRBJ2-3; D gene ambiguous. V was pared by 1 base and J by 7 bases, with 12 bases between. CDR1 and CDR2 (germline): MGHRA, YSYEKL. The CDR3 length is 14 residues. The CDR3 region is CASSQGLQLNTQYF. DNA for the CDR3: TGCGCCAGCAGCCAAGGACTCCAGTTGAATACGCAGTATTTT.

The rearrangement joins TRBV30 to TRBJ2-7; TRBD1 matches 9 bases. This CDR3 is 13 amino acids long. V shed 3 bases, J shed 4 bases, and the junction held 4 bases outside the gene matches. CDR1 GTSNPN and CDR2 SVGIG come from the germline V gene (reference sequence). In nucleotides, the CDR3 is TGTGCCTGGAGGACCGGGACAGGGTACGAGCAGTACTTC. It encodes CAWRTGTGYEQYF.

The chain links TRBV29-1 to TRBJ1-4; a weak D match, TRBD1 (5 bases). V dropped 0 bases and J dropped 4 bases, with 9 bases sitting between them. The CDR3 has 14 residues. In germline, CDR1 is SQVTM, CDR2 ANQGSEA. Here the CDR3 DNA reads TGCAGCGTTGAAGAAGGGGCGTTTAATGAAAAACTGTTTTTT. Amino acid sequence: CSVEEGAFNEKLFF.

The chain employs TRBV9 and TRBJ2-5; 13 bases match TRBD2. The CDR3 is 17 amino acids. Germline-derived CDR1 and CDR2 are SGDLS and YYNGEE. After removal of 0 bases from V and 5 bases from J, the junction contained 7 bases not matched to a gene. CDR3: CASSVAPGLAGRETQYF. Written as DNA, the CDR3 is TGTGCCAGCAGCGTAGCTCCGGGACTAGCGGGGAGGGAGACCCAGTACTTC.

The chain carries TRBV5-4 and TRBJ2-5; unclear D gene. V was cut by 0 bases and J by 7 bases, with 16 bases left in between. In germline, CDR1 is SGHNT, CDR2 YYREEE (reference sequence). This CDR3 region has 15 residues. The CDR3 spells CASSLGSDSARTQYF. In DNA form, the CDR3 reads TGTGCCAGCAGCTTGGGGTCCGATTCGGCGCGGACCCAGTACTTC.

DNA for the CDR3: TGTGCCAGCAGCCATATGGGAAAGGGAGAAGACTATGGCTACACCTTC. It is translated as CASSHMGKGEDYGYTF. The chain carries TRBV3-1 (or the pseudogene TRBV3-2) and TRBJ1-2, with D unclear. From germline, CDR1 is LGHDT and CDR2 YNNKEL (reference sequence). The CDR3 spans 16 residues. Trimming pared 3 bases from V and 3 bases from J, leaving 17 bases between.

The gene calls are TRBV7-2 and TRBJ2-7, with D perhaps matching TRBD2 (5 bases). V was clipped by 2 bases and J by 5 bases, with 16 bases between them. This CDR3 comprises 15 residues. Germline CDR1 reads SGHTA; CDR2 reads FQGNSA. The CDR3 here is CASSLRWGDGDEQYF. The CDR3 nucleotides are TGTGCCAGCAGCTTACGATGGGGAGACGGCGACGAGCAGTACTTC.

The CDR3 protein is CASSQEPQGNSPLHF. As DNA, the CDR3 is TGTGCCAGCAGCCAAGAACCGCAGGGAAATTCACCCCTCCACTTT. The chain uses TRBV4-2 and TRBJ1-6; D perhaps matches TRBD1 (5 bases). Germline lookup yields CDR1 LGHNA and CDR2 YNFKEQ. This CDR3 is built from 15 residues. Trimming took off 0 bases at V and 7 bases at J, with 10 bases between the two ends.

Only one count was recorded for this clone. The chain joins TRBV9 to TRBJ2-5; 10 nucleotides agree with TRBD1. The CDR3 consists of 15 residues. The trim removed 0 bases at V and 5 bases at J, leaving 4 bases unmatched. Germline CDR1 reads SGDLS; CDR2 reads YYNGEE. CDR3 DNA: TGTGCCAGCAGCGTAGGACAGGGGGCGAGGGAGACCCAGTACTTC. As protein: CASSVGQGARETQYF.

This clone was counted a few times. The chain couples TRBV24-1 to TRBJ2-3; perhaps TRBD2 as D (5 bases). The CDR3 totals 15 residues. With 5 bases removed from V and 5 bases from J, the gap between germline ends came to 16 bases. Germline values: CDR1 KGHDR, CDR2 SFDVKD. The CDR3 DNA reads as TGTGCCACCAGTGGCGGACTTCCTGGGATAGATACGCAGTATTTT. Its translation: CATSGGLPGIDTQYF.

This clone was detected only a few times. The gene calls are TRBV24-1 and TRBJ1-4; 8 nucleotides align to TRBD1. Germline loops: CDR1 KGHDR, CDR2 SFDVKD. The CDR3 has 14 amino acids. With 3 bases clipped from V and 7 bases from J, the junction kept 3 bases outside the gene matches. In nucleotides, the CDR3 is TGTGCCACCAGTGATGGGACAGGTGCTGAAAAACTGTTTTTT. It yields the protein CATSDGTGAEKLFF.

V usage is TRBV5-4 and J usage is TRBJ2-2; no firm D call. This CDR3 has 15 residues. Looked up from germline, CDR1 is SGHNT and CDR2 is YYREEE (reference sequence). Trimming stripped 0 bases from V and 0 bases from J, with 6 bases between. The CDR3 DNA reads TGTGCCAGCAGCTTGGACTTCGCGAACACCGGGGAGCTGTTTTTT. Translated: CASSLDFANTGELFF.

The genes are TRBV5-6 and TRBJ1-1; D ambiguous. Trimming took off 2 bases at V and 2 bases at J, with 10 bases between the two ends. Per germline, CDR1 SGHDT and CDR2 YYEEEE. This CDR3 comprises 14 residues. CDR3 protein: CASSFGISNTEAFF. For the CDR3, the DNA is TGTGCCAGCAGCTTCGGGATCTCTAACACTGAAGCTTTCTTT. Full variable domain (rest looked up from reference TRBV5-6 and TRBJ1-1): DAGVTQSPTHLIKTRGQQVTLRCSPKSGHDTVSWYQQALGQGPQFIFQYYEEEERQRGNFPDRFSGHQFPNYSSELNVNALLLGDSALYLCASSFGISNTEAFFGQGTRLTVV.

The chain is built from TRBV18 and TRBJ1-1, with a weak D call TRBD1 (6 bases). Trimming stripped 6 bases from V and 0 bases from J, with 20 bases between. Germline V gene lookup returns CDR1 KGHSH and CDR2 LQKENI. CDR3 length equals 17 residues. CDR3 residues: CASSPPPRGELNTEAFF. In nucleotides, the CDR3 is TGTGCCAGCTCCCCGCCCCCCAGGGGAGAGTTGAACACTGAAGCTTTCTTT.

The chain recombines TRBV11-2 with TRBJ2-7, with 7 bases matching TRBD1. Germline V gives CDR1 SGHAT, CDR2 FQNNGV. This CDR3 region has 13 residues. V shed 8 bases and J 3 bases; nucleotides not matched to a gene: 7. CDR3 in DNA: TGTGCCAGCTGTAGAGCAGGGGGCTACGAGCAGTACTTC. Translation gives CASCRAGGYEQYF.